One sample yielded the 2 T cell receptor beta chains listed below, sequenced in a study of T cell responses to AZD1222 COVID-19 vaccine. The protocol was immunoSEQ multiplex PCR, while the TCRdb copy is restricted to in-frame clones and leaves out a portion. The table records under 150,000 clones, about 93% of them present only once. The material was peripheral blood, obtained on day 0 of AZD1222 vaccination. These receptor sequences come from an adult in good health.

The chain combines TRBV5-6 with TRBJ2-4; 7 bases match TRBD1. Trimming at V came to 5 bases and at J to 3 bases, leaving 8 bases not matched to a gene. Germline V gives CDR1 SGHDT, CDR2 YYEEEE. The CDR3 totals 15 residues. The CDR3 loop is CASSDGTAVKNIQYF. CDR3 coding DNA: TGTGCCAGCAGTGATGGGACAGCAGTCAAAAACATTCAGTACTTC.

The chain combines TRBV4-2 with TRBJ2-2; TRBD2 matches 8 bases. CDR1 and CDR2 (germline): LGHNA, YNFKEQ. The CDR3 length is 15 residues. V dropped 4 bases and J dropped 4; count of bases not matched to a gene: 5. CDR3 sequence: CASSLAGTSTGELFF. DNA for the CDR3: TGTGCCAGCAGCCTAGCCGGGACTAGCACCGGGGAGCTGTTTTTT.